This passage covers 7 T cell receptor beta chains from one sample sequenced in a study of OX40 agonist ivuxolimab in advanced cancers. Receptor amplification or capture employed the immunoSEQ multiplex PCR assay. The clones in this table, taken by TCRdb from immuneACCESS, are in-frame only. Not every clone is retained; where verified, under half of the shortfall comes from an unresolved V gene, and the cause of the rest is unknown. The sample table records about 85,000 clones; roughly 84% of these occur just once. The ten largest clones add up to approximately 0.3% of the sample. The sample here was CD4+ or CD8+ T cells sorted from blood, taken in a trial of the OX40 agonist ivuxolimab. These receptors came from an adult with an advanced solid tumor such as melanoma, head and neck, liver or kidney cancer.

This chain links TRBV2 with TRBJ2-5; the D is unclear. The CDR3 extends over 13 amino acids. The V end lost 6 bases, the J end lost 5 bases, and 13 bases lay between the germline ends. Germline CDR1 and CDR2: SNHLY and FYNNEI. CDR3: CASRLFQTETQYF. The DNA of the CDR3 is TGTGCCAGCAGGTTGTTCCAGACGGAGACCCAGTACTTC.

Turning to this clone: One junction end does not reproduce the germline sequence, and a read error may be involved. This chain connects TRBV5-1 to TRBJ2-5, with 15 bases fitting TRBD2. The germline V gene encodes CDR1 SGHRS and CDR2 YFSETQ. This CDR3 has 20 amino acids. CDR3 region: CASSDSGTSGGLLYQETRYF. CDR3 nucleotides: TGCGCCAGCAGCGACTCCGGGACTAGCGGGGGGCTATTGTACCAAGAGACCCGGTACTTC.

This clone was counted once. The rearrangement joins TRBV7-6 to TRBJ2-1; D uncertain. Germline V gene sequence: CDR1 SGHVS, CDR2 FNYEAQ. The CDR3 is 13 residues long. Trimming cost V 3 bases and J 15 bases, with 18 bases left between them. CDR3 sequence: CASSLVLSSVVFF. The CDR3 region has the DNA TGTGCCAGCAGCTTGGTTTTGAGTTCGGTGGTGTTCTTC. Full variable domain (outside the CDR3, taken from reference TRBV7-6 and TRBJ2-1): GAGVSQSPRYKVTKRGQDVALRCDPISGHVSLYWYRQALGQGPEFLTYFNYEAQQDKSGLPNDRFSAERPEGSISTLTIQRTEQRDSAMYRCASSLVLSSVVFFGPGTRLTVL.

This clone was detected only a few times. The rearrangement links TRBV11-2 to TRBJ1-4; D is ambiguous. Trimming pared 5 bases from V and 8 bases from J, leaving 18 bases between. Germline-derived CDR1 and CDR2 are SGHAT and FQNNGV. This CDR3 comprises 15 residues. CDR3 protein: CASSTPGGQVEKLFF. CDR3 DNA: TGTGCCAGCAGCACCCCCGGAGGGCAGGTCGAAAAACTGTTTTTT.

The genes are TRBV28 and TRBJ2-3, with TRBD2 matching 8 bases. V shed 6 bases, J shed 4 bases, and the junction held 9 bases outside the gene matches. This CDR3 comprises 15 residues. Germline V lookup: CDR1 MDHEN, CDR2 SYDVKM. The CDR3 DNA reads TGTGCCAGCAGAGCCGGGACTAGTCTTTCAGATACGCAGTATTTT. Translation: CASRAGTSLSDTQYF.

This chain connects TRBV6-6 to TRBJ2-7; 13 nucleotides agree with TRBD2. CDR3 length equals 12 residues. Germline V CDR1 and CDR2: MNHNY, SVGAGI (reference sequence). Trimming at V came to 8 bases and at J to 6 bases, leaving 1 base not matched to a gene. The DNA of the CDR3 is TGTGCCAGCCGGACTAGCGGGAGCGAGCAGTACTTC. It specifies CASRTSGSEQYF.

DNA of the CDR3: TGTGCCAGCAGCTTAGATATTGGACTAGCGGGGGGAGAGACCCAGTACTTC. This gives the protein CASSLDIGLAGGETQYF. The chain carries TRBV11-2 and TRBJ2-5; 14 nucleotides align to TRBD2. V lost 0 bases, J lost 4 bases, and 4 bases stayed unmatched. CDR1 and CDR2 from the germline V gene are SGHAT and FQNNGV. The CDR3 is 17 residues long.